This is a list of T cell receptor beta chains from one sample in a study of follicular helper T cells after annual influenza vaccination. Only in-frame clones appear in the TCRdb table, and some are missing; sequencing was by immunoSEQ multiplex PCR. The profile shows some 9,600 clones, roughly 80% of them singletons. The starting material was CXCR5+ CD38- circulating T follicular helper cells from blood, obtained 7 days after influenza vaccination. The receptors come from an adult who received the influenza vaccine. Each CDR3 is given with its conserved first and last residue. Each record gives: J gene, D gene, clone size, V gene, CDR3 DNA, CDR3 protein. D genes are given only for firm matches. Not all rows give a size; the values are once, few, many and, for expanded clones, a class.

>TRBJ2-1|TRBD1|-|TRBV19
TGTGCCAGTAGCCATTGGGGGACAGGGGGCCACAATGAGCAGTTCTTC
CASSHWGTGGHNEQFF
>TRBJ2-7|-|-|TRBV19
TGTGCCAGTAGTATTCCGGGACATTACGAGCAGTACTTC
CASSIPGHYEQYF
>TRBJ2-2|-|-|TRBV6-5
TGTGCCAGCAGTAAGGCCGTTGGGGACACCGGGGAGCTGTTTTTT
CASSKAVGDTGELFF
>TRBJ2-3|-|once|TRBV14
TGTGCCAGCAGCCAGCGGGATACGCAGTATTTT
CASSQRDTQYF
>TRBJ2-7|TRBD1|few|TRBV6-5
TGTGCCAGCAGTACAGGGGGTAACGAGCAGTACTTC
CASSTGGNEQYF
>TRBJ1-2|-|-|TRBV6-6
TGTGCCAGCAGTTACTACCCAGGGGAAGGCTACACCTTC
CASSYYPGEGYTF
>TRBJ1-2|-|-|TRBV5-1
TGCGCCAGCAGCTTGGGAGACGGAACCTATGGCTACACCTTC
CASSLGDGTYGYTF
>TRBJ2-3|TRBD2|-|TRBV10-3
TGTGCCATCGGATCGGGACTAGTGCCAGATACGCAGTATTTT
CAIGSGLVPDTQYF
>TRBJ1-2|-|-|TRBV30
TGTGCCTGGAGTGCCCAGGGAATCGGCTACACCTTC
CAWSAQGIGYTF
>TRBJ2-7|-|-|TRBV6-1
TGTGCCAGCAGTAAAGGTAACTCCTACGAGCAGTACTTC
CASSKGNSYEQYF
>TRBJ1-2|-|-|TRBV7-2
TGTGCCAGCAGCTTAGAAGTTAACTATGGCTACACCTTC
CASSLEVNYGYTF
>TRBJ1-1|-|-|TRBV7-9
TGTGCCAGCAGCCCCACCCAGGAAATGAACACTGAAGCTTTCTTT
CASSPTQEMNTEAFF
>TRBJ2-1|-|-|TRBV7-8
TGTGCCAGCAGCTTGATCAGGGTGTTGGATGAGCAGTTCTTC
CASSLIRVLDEQFF
>TRBJ1-2|-|few|TRBV10-1
TGCGCCAGCAGTGAGACGGGCGTCGGCTACACCTTC
CASSETGVGYTF
>TRBJ2-3|-|once|TRBV5-1
TGCGCCAGCAGCTTGGCCCCGGCCCTCCACACAGATACGCAGTATTTT
CASSLAPALHTDTQYF
>TRBJ1-1|-|-|TRBV10-1
TGCGCCAGCAGTCTGGACAGGAACACTGAAGCTTTCTTT
CASSLDRNTEAFF
>TRBJ1-4|TRBD1|-|TRBV20-1
TGCAGTGCTAGAGTGACAGGGGAACTGTTTTTT
CSARVTGELFF
>TRBJ2-7|TRBD1|-|TRBV6-6
TGTGCCAGCAGTACAGGGGGGTGGGAGTACGAGCAGTACTTC
CASSTGGWEYEQYF
>TRBJ2-7|TRBD1|-|TRBV7-2
TGTGCCAGCAGCCGTATGACAGGGGATGGGTACGAGCAGTACTTC
CASSRMTGDGYEQYF
>TRBJ1-5|-|few|TRBV6-1
TGTGCCAGCAGTGTGAATGTGGGGTTAGAACAGCCCCAGCATTTT
CASSVNVGLEQPQHF
>TRBJ1-1|-|-|TRBV7-6
TGTGCCAGCAGTCGTATAGAGGGCGGTGGCGGCACTGAAGCTTTCTTT
CASSRIEGGGGTEAFF
>TRBJ2-3|TRBD1|few|TRBV19
TGTGCCAGTAGTTCGGACAGGGGGAGCACAGATACGCAGTATTTT
CASSSDRGSTDTQYF
>TRBJ2-6|-|-|TRBV5-1
TGCGCCAGCAGCCGGTCGGAGGATGGGGCCAACGTCCTGACTTTC
CASSRSEDGANVLTF
>TRBJ1-1|-|-|TRBV2
TGTGCCAGCAGGGAAGTCATGAACACTGAAGCTTTCTTT
CASREVMNTEAFF
>TRBJ1-5|-|-|TRBV7-2
TGTGCCAGCAGCTTAGTCGGTCTGCCCCAGCATTTT
CASSLVGLPQHF
>TRBJ2-4|-|-|TRBV6-5
TGTGCCAGCAGTCGTACTACAGCGTTAGAAAACATTCAGTACTTC
CASSRTTALENIQYF
>TRBJ1-4|-|few|TRBV19
TGTGCCAGTAGTATGGGGACCGAGCACGAAAAACTGTTTTTT
CASSMGTEHEKLFF
>TRBJ2-3|-|-|TRBV11-3
TGTGCCAGCAGCTTGTTCAGCGACACAGATACGCAGTATTTT
CASSLFSDTDTQYF
>TRBJ1-2|-|-|TRBV28
TGTGCCAGCTCCACCGGTTACTATGGCTACACCTTC
CASSTGYYGYTF
>TRBJ1-1|-|-|TRBV12-5
TGTGCTAGTGGTTTAGACCGGCTGGCCATCGACACTGAAGCTTTCTTT
CASGLDRLAIDTEAFF
>TRBJ1-1|-|-|TRBV2
TGTGCCAGCCGTGGGGGTTACACTGAAGCTTTCTTT
CASRGGYTEAFF
>TRBJ2-6|-|-|TRBV12-2
TGTGCAAGTCGCTTAGGGCACGGGACAGTTTCCCCTGGGGCCAACGTCCTGACTTTC
CASRLGHGTVSPGANVLTF
>TRBJ1-1|-|-|TRBV9
TGTGCCAGCAGCCCCTGGGGGGGGGCGAACACTGAAGCTTTCTTT
CASSPWGGANTEAFF
>TRBJ1-6|-|few|TRBV21-1
TGTGCCAGCAGCTCCATCCGGGCCCCCTATAATTCACCCCTCCACTTT
CASSSIRAPYNSPLHF
>TRBJ2-7|-|-|TRBV6-1
TGTGCCAGCGCCGGAGCAGGGGACCCCTACGAGCAGTACTTC
CASAGAGDPYEQYF
>TRBJ2-2|TRBD1|-|TRBV6-1
TGTGCCAGCAGTGGGGGACAGGCGTACACCGGGGAGCTGTTTTTT
CASSGGQAYTGELFF
>TRBJ2-7|-|-|TRBV5-1
TGCGCCAGCAGCTTGGACACAGGGAACTACGAGCAGTACTTC
CASSLDTGNYEQYF
>TRBJ1-2|-|few|TRBV6-5
TGTGCCAGCAGTGACCCAGGGTACTATGGCTACACCTTC
CASSDPGYYGYTF
>TRBJ2-7|TRBD1|few|TRBV6-5
TGTGCCAGCTGGGACAGCGATTCCTACGAGCAGTACTTC
CASWDSDSYEQYF
>TRBJ1-6|-|few|TRBV18
TGTGCCAGCTCACCGGATAATTCACCCCTCCACTTT
CASSPDNSPLHF
>TRBJ1-2|TRBD1|-|TRBV7-9
TGTGCCAGCAGCTCTGACAGGGGTGGTTATGGCTACACCTTC
CASSSDRGGYGYTF
>TRBJ1-3|-|-|TRBV30
TGTGCCTGGAGTGTTTCCCGAGGGAACACCATATATTTT
CAWSVSRGNTIYF
>TRBJ1-1|-|few|TRBV5-5
TGTGCCAGCAGCTGGACTCCTCTGGGGGGTAACACTGAAGCTTTCTTT
CASSWTPLGGNTEAFF
>TRBJ1-1|TRBD1|-|TRBV5-1
TGCGCCAGCAGCTTGCGACAGGGTGGGACTGAAGCTTTCTTT
CASSLRQGGTEAFF
>TRBJ1-1|-|few|TRBV6-6
TGTGCCAGCAGTTCCGGAGGGGGATGGAGCACTGAAGCTTTCTTT
CASSSGGGWSTEAFF
>TRBJ1-2|TRBD1|-|TRBV6-1
TGTGCCAGCAGTGAGACCCGACAGGGATTGAATGGCTACACCTTC
CASSETRQGLNGYTF
>TRBJ2-3|TRBD2|-|TRBV14
TGTGCCAGCAGCCTCAAAGGGCCGGGGCGGGGGATCGATACGCAGTATTTT
CASSLKGPGRGIDTQYF
>TRBJ2-1|-|-|TRBV5-1
TGCGCCAGCAGCCGTACGGGGGCAAGCTCCTACAATGAGCAGTTCTTC
CASSRTGASSYNEQFF
>TRBJ2-1|TRBD2|-|TRBV28
TGTGCCAGCAGTCCCCCACTAGCGGGGGCCCACAATGAGCAGTTCTTC
CASSPPLAGAHNEQFF
>TRBJ1-2|TRBD1|-|TRBV5-1
TGCGCCAGCAGCTTGACAGGGGATGACTATGGCTACACCTTC
CASSLTGDDYGYTF
>TRBJ1-3|TRBD1|-|TRBV5-1
TGCGCCAGCAGCCCCGGACAGGCCTCTGGAAACACCATATATTTT
CASSPGQASGNTIYF
>TRBJ2-1|-|-|TRBV5-1
TGCGCCAGCAGCCCGCAGGACCCCGGATCGTTTGAGCAGTTCTTC
CASSPQDPGSFEQFF
>TRBJ1-2|TRBD1|-|TRBV30
TGTGCCTGGAGTCTTAATCTACAGGGGGCAAAGGGCTACACCTTC
CAWSLNLQGAKGYTF
>TRBJ1-2|-|-|TRBV5-4
TGTGCCAGCAGCTCCCCGGCAGGAGATTATGGCTACACCTTC
CASSSPAGDYGYTF
>TRBJ1-6|TRBD1|-|TRBV27
TGTGCCAGCAGTTTATCATGGACAGGGATCGATAATTCACCCCTCCACTTT
CASSLSWTGIDNSPLHF
>TRBJ1-1|-|-|TRBV5-4
TGTGCCAGCGGATCAGTGAACACTGAAGCTTTCTTT
CASGSVNTEAFF
>TRBJ1-1|TRBD1|-|TRBV6-5
TGTGCCAGCAGTTACCACGGACAGGGGCACACTGAAGCTTTCTTT
CASSYHGQGHTEAFF